This T cell receptor beta chain was recovered during a study of blood T cell repertoires in COVID-19. Per the germline V gene, CDR1 is SNHLY and CDR2 is FYNNEI. The CDR3 loop spans 14 amino acids. V was shortened by 0 bases and J by 7 bases, with 9 bases between the two germline ends. TCRdb's table, derived via immunoSEQ multiplex PCR, lists solely in-frame clones and lacks some. The data contain about 340,000 clones, about 93% of them seen just once; the ten biggest clones take up around 3.3%. Input material: peripheral blood. This sequence was found in a woman aged 18 to 35 who had recovered from COVID-19. The genes are TRBV2 and TRBJ2-2; TRBD2 is a possible D gene (6 bases). This CDR3 reads CASSEATRDGELFF. The DNA for the CDR3 is TGTGCCAGCAGTGAAGCGACTAGGGACGGGGAGCTGTTTTTT.